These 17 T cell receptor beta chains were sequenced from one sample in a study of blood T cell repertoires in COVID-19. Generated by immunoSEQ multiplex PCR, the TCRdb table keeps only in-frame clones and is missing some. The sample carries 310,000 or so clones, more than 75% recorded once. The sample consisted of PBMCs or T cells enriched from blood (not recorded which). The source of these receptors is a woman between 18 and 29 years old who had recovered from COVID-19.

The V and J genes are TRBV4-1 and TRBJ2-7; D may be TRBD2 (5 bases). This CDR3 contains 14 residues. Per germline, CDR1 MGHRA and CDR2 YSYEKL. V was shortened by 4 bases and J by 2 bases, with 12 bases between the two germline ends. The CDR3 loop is CASSPGMWAYEQYF. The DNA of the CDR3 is TGCGCCAGCAGCCCCGGGATGTGGGCCTACGAGCAGTACTTC.

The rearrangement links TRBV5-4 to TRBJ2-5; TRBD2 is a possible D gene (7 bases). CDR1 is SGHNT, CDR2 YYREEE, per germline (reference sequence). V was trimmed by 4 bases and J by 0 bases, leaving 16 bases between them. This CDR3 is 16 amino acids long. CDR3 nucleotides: TGTGCCAGCAGCAGGAAGGCGGGGGCGAACCAAGAGACCCAGTACTTC. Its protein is CASSRKAGANQETQYF.

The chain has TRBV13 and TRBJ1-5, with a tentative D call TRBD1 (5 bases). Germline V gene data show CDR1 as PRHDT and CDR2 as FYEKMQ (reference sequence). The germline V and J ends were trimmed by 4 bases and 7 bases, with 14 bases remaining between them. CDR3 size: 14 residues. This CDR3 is CASSSGTREQPQHF. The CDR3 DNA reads TGTGCCAGCAGCTCCGGGACGCGGGAGCAGCCCCAGCATTTT.

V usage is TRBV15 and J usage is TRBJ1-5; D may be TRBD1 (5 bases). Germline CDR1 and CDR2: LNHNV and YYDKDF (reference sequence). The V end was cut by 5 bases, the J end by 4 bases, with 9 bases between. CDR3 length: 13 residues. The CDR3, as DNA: TGTGCCACCAGCCCCGACAGTAATCAGCCCCAGCATTTT. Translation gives CATSPDSNQPQHF.

The CDR3 region is CSAQGTGELFF. CDR3 DNA sequence: TGCAGCGCCCAGGGTACCGGGGAGCTGTTTTTT. This chain connects TRBV29-1 to TRBJ2-2, with TRBD1 as a possible D gene (5 bases). V was clipped by 7 bases and J by 5 bases, with 8 bases between them. CDR1 and CDR2 from the germline V gene are SQVTM and ANQGSEA. The CDR3 is 11 residues long.

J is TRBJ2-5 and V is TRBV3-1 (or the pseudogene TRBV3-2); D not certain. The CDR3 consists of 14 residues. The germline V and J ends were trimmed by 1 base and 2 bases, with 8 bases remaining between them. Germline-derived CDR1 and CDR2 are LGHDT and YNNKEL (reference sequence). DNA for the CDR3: TGTGCCAGCAGCCAAGTTAACAGACAAGAGACCCAGTACTTC. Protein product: CASSQVNRQETQYF.

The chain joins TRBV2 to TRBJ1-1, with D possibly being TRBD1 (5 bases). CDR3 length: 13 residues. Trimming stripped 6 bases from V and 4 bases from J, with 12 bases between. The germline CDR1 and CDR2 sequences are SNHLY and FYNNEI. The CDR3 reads CASRSGYGTEAFF. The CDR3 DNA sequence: TGTGCCAGCAGATCAGGGTATGGCACTGAAGCTTTCTTT. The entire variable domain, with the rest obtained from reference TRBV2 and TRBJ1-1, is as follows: EPEVTQTPSHQVTQMGQEVILRCVPISNHLYFYWYRQILGQKVEFLVSFYNNEISEKSEIFDDQFSVERPDGSNFTLKIRSTKLEDSAMYFCASRSGYGTEAFFGQGTRLTVV.

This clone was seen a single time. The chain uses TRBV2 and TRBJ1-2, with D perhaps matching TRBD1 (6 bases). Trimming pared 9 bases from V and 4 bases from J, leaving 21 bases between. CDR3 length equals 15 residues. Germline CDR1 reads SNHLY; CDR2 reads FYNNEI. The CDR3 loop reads CASCGRGKLSYGYTF. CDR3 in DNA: TGTGCCAGTTGTGGGAGGGGGAAGCTTTCCTATGGCTACACCTTC.

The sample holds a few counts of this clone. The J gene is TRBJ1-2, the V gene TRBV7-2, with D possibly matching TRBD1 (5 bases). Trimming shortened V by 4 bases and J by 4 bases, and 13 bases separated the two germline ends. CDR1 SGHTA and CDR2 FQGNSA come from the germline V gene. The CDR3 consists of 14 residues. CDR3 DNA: TGTGCCAGCAGCTCACAGGTGGGCCCCTATGGCTACACCTTC. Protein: CASSSQVGPYGYTF.

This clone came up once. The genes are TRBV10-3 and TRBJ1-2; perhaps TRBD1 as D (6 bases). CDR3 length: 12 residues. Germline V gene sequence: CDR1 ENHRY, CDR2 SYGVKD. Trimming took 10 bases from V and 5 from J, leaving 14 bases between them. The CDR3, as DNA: TGTGCCACCGGGGCAGGGGAATATGGCTACACCTTC. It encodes CATGAGEYGYTF.

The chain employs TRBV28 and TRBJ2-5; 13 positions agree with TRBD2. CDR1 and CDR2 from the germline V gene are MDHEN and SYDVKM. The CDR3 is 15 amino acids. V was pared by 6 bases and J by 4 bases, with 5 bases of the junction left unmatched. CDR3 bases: TGTGCCAGCAGGCGGACTAGCGGGAGATTAGAGACCCAGTACTTC. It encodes CASRRTSGRLETQYF.

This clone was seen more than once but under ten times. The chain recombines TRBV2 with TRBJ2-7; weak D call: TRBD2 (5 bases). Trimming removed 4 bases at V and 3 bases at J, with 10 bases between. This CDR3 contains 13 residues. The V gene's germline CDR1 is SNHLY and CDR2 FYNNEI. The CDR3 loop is CASSGAGNYEQYF. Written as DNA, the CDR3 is TGTGCCAGCAGTGGGGCGGGTAACTACGAGCAGTACTTC.

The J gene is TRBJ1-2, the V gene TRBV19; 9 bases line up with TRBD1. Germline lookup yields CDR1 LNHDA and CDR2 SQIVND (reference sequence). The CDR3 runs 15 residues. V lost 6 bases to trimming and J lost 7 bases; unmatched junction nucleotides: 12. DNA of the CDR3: TGTGCCAGTAGGATACAGGGGGCTCTTGGTGGTGGCTACACCTTC. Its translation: CASRIQGALGGGYTF. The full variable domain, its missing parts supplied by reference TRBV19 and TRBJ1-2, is DGGITQSPKYLFRKEGQNVTLSCEQNLNHDAMYWYRQDPGQGLRLIYYSQIVNDFQKGDIAEGYSVSREKKESFPLTVTSAQKNPTAFYLCASRIQGALGGGYTFGSGTRLTVV.

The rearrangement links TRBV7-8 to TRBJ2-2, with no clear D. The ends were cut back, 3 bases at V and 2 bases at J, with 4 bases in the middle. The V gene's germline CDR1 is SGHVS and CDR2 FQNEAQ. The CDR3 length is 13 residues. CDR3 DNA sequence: TGTGCCAGCAGCTTCTCTAACACCGGGGAGCTGTTTTTT. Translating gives CASSFSNTGELFF. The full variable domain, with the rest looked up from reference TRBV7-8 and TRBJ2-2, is GAGVSQSPRYKVAKRGQDVALRCDPISGHVSLFWYQQALGQGPEFLTYFQNEAQLDKSGLPSDRFFAERPEGSVSTLKIQRTQQEDSAVYLCASSFSNTGELFFGEGSRLTVL.

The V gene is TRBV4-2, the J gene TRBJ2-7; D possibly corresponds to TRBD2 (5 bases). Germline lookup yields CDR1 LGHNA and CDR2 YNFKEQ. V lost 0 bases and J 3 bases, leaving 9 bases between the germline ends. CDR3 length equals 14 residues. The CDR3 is CASSQESRDYEQYF. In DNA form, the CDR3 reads TGTGCCAGCAGCCAAGAAAGTCGGGACTACGAGCAGTACTTC.

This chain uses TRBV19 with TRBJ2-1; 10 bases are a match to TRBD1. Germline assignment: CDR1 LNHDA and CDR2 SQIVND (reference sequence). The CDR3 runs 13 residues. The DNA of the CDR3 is TGTGCTTCTCGTTTCGGACAGGGGGTTGAGCAGTTCTTC. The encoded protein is CASRFGQGVEQFF. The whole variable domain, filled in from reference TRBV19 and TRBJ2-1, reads DGGITQSPKYLFRKEGQNVTLSCEQNLNHDAMYWYRQDPGQGLRLIYYSQIVNDFQKGDIAEGYSVSREKKESFPLTVTSAQKNPTAFYLCASRFGQGVEQFFGPGTRLTVL.

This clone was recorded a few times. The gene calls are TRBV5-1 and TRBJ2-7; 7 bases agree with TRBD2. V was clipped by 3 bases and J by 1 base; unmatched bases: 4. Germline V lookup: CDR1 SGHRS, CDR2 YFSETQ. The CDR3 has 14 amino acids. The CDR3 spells CASSWTGGSYEQYF. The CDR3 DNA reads TGCGCCAGCAGCTGGACGGGGGGTTCCTACGAGCAGTACTTC. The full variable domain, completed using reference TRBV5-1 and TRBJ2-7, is KAGVTQTPRYLIKTRGQQVTLSCSPISGHRSVSWYQQTPGQGLQFLFEYFSETQRNKGNFPGRFSGRQFSNSRSEMNVSTLELGDSALYLCASSWTGGSYEQYFGPGTRLTVT.